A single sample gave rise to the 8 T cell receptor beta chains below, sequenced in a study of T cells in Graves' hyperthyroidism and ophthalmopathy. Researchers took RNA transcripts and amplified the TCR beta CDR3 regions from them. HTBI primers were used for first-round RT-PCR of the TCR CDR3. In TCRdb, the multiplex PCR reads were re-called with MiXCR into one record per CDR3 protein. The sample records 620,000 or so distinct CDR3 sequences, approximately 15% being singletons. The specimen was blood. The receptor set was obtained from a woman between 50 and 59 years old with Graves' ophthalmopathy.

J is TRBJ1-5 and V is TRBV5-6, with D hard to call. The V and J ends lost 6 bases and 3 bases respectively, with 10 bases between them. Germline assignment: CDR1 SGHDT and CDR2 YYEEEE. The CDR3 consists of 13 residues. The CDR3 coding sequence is TGTGCCAGCAACAGTCGATCCAATCAGCCCCAGCATTTT. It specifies CASNSRSNQPQHF. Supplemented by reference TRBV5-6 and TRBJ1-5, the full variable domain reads DAGVTQSPTHLIKTRGQQVTLRCSPKSGHDTVSWYQQALGQGPQFIFQYYEEEERQRGNFPDRFSGHQFPNYSSELNVNALLLGDSALYLCASNSRSNQPQHFGDGTRLSIL.

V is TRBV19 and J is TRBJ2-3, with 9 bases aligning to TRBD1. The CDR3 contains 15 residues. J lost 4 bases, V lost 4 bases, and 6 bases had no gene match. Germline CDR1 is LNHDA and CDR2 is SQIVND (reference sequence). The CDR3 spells CASSTTGGNPDTQYF. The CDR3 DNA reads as TGTGCCAGTAGTACCACAGGGGGCAATCCAGATACGCAGTATTTT.

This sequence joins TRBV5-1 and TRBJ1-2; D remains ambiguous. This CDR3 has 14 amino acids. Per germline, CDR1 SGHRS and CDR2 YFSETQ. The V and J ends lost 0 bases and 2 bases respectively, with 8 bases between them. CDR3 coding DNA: TGCGCCAGCAGCTTGGCCCGGACCAACTATGGCTACACCTTC. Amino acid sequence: CASSLARTNYGYTF.

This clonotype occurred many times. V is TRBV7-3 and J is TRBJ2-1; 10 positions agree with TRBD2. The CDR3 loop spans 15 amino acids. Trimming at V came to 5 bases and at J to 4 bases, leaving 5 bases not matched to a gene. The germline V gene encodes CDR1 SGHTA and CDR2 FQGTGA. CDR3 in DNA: TGTGCCAGCAGCGGCCCGGGACTAGCGTACAATGAGCAGTTCTTC. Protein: CASSGPGLAYNEQFF.

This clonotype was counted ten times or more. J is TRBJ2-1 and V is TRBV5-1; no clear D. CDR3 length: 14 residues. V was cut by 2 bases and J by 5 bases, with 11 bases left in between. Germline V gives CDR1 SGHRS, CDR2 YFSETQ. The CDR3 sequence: CASSFSMEHNEQFF. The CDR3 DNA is TGCGCCAGCAGCTTTTCTATGGAACACAATGAGCAGTTCTTC.

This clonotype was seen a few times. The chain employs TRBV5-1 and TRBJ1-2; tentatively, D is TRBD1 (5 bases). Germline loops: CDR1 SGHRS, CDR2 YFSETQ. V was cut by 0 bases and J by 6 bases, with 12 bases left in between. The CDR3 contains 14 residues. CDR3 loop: CASSLGGPRDGYTF. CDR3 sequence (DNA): TGCGCCAGCAGCTTGGGGGGCCCTCGGGATGGCTACACCTTC. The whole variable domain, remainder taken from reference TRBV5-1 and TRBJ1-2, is KAGVTQTPRYLIKTRGQQVTLSCSPISGHRSVSWYQQTPGQGLQFLFEYFSETQRNKGNFPGRFSGRQFSNSRSEMNVSTLELGDSALYLCASSLGGPRDGYTFGSGTRLTVV.

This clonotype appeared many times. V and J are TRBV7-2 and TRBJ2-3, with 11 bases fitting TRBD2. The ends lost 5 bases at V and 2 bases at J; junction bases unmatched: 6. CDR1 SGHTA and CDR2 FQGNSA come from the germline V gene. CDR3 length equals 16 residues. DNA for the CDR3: TGTGCCAGCAGCCCATTAGCGGGAGGGGTCACAGATACGCAGTATTTT. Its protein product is CASSPLAGGVTDTQYF.

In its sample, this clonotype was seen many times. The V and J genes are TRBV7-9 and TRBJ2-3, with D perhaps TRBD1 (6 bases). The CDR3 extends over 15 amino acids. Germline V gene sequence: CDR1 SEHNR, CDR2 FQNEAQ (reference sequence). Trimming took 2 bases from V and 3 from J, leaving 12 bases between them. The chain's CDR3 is CASSLNAGETDTQYF. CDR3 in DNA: TGTGCCAGCAGCTTAAACGCAGGGGAAACAGATACGCAGTATTTT.